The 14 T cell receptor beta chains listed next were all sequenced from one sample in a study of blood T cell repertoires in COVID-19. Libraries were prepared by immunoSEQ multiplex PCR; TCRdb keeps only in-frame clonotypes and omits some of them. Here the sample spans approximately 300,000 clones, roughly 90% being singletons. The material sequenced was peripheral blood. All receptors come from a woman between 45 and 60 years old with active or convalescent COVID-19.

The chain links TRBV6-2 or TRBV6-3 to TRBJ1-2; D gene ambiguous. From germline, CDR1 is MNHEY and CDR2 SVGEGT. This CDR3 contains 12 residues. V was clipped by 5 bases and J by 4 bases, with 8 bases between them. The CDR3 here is CASSRSRYGYTF. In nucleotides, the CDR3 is TGTGCCAGCAGTAGAAGCCGCTATGGCTACACCTTC.

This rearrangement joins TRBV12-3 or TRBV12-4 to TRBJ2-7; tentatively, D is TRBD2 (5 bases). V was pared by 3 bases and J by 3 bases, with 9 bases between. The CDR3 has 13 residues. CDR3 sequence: CASSFSVNYEQYF. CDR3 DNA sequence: TGTGCCAGCAGTTTTAGCGTAAACTACGAGCAGTACTTC.

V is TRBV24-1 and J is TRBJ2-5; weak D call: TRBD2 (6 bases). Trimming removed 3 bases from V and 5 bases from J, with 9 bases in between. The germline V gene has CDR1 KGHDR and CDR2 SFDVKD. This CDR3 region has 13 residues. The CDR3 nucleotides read TGTGCCACCAGTGATCCCGGAGGGGAGACCCAGTACTTC. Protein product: CATSDPGGETQYF.

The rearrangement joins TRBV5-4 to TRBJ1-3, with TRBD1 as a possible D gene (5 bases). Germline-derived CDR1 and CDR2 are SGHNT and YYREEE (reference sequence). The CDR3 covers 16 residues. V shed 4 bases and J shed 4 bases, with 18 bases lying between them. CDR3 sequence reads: CASSPGGSGTGNTIYF. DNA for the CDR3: TGTGCCAGCAGCCCGGGGGGGTCAGGGACGGGAAACACCATATATTTT.

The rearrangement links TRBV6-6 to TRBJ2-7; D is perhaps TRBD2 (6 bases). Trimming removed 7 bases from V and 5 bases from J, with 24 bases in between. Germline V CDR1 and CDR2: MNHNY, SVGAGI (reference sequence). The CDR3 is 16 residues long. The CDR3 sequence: CASKNPLGGGKNEQYF. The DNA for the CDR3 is TGTGCCAGCAAGAATCCCCTGGGGGGTGGAAAGAACGAGCAGTACTTC.

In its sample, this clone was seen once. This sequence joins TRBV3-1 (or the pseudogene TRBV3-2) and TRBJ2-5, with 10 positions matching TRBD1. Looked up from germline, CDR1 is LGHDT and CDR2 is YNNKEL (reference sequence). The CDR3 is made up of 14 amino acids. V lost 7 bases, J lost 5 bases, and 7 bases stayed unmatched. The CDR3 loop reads CASTLTGGAETQYF. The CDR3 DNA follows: TGTGCCAGCACTCTGACAGGGGGCGCGGAGACCCAGTACTTC.

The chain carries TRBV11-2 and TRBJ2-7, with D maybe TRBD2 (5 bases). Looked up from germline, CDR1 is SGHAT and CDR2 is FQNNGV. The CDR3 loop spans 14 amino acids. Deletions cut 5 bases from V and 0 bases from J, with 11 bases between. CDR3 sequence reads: CASSRGGLSYEQYF. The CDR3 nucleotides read TGTGCCAGCAGCCGCGGCGGACTCTCCTACGAGCAGTACTTC.

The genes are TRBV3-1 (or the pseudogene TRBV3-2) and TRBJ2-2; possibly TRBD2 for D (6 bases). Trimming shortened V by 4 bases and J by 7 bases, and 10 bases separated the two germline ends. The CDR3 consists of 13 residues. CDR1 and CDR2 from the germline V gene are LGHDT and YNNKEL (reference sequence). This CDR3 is CASSRLVGGELFF. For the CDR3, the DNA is TGTGCCAGCAGCCGACTAGTTGGCGGGGAGCTGTTTTTT.

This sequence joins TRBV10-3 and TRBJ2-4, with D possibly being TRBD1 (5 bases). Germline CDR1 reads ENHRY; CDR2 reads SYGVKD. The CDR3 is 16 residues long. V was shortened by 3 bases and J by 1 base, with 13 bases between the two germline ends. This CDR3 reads CAISDRVSSAKNIQYF. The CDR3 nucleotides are TGTGCCATCAGTGACAGGGTTAGCTCCGCCAAAAACATTCAGTACTTC.

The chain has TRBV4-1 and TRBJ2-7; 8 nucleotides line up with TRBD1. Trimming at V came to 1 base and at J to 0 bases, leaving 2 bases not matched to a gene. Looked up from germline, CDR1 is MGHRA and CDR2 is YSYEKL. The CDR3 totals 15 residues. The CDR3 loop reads CASSQGDRTSYEQYF. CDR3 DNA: TGCGCCAGCAGCCAAGGGGACAGGACCTCCTACGAGCAGTACTTC.

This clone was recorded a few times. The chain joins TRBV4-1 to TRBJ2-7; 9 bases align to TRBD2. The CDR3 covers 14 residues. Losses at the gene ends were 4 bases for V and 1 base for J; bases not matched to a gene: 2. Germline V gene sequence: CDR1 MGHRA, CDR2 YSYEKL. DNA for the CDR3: TGCGCCAGCAGCCCAGGACTAGCGTCCTACGAGCAGTACTTC. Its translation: CASSPGLASYEQYF.

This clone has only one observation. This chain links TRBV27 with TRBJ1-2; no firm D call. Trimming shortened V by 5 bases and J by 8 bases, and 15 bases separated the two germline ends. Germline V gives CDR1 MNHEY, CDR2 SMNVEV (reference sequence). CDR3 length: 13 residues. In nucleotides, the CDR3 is TGTGCCAGCAGTCTAACGGGGTCTCGGGGCTACACCTTC. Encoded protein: CASSLTGSRGYTF.

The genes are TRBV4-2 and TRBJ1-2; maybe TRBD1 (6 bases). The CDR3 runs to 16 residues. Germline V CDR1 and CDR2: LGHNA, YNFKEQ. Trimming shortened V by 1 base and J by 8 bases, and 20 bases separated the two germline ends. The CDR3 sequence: CASSQVEGGAQYGYTF. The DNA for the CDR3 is TGTGCCAGCAGCCAAGTCGAGGGGGGGGCGCAGTACGGCTACACCTTC.

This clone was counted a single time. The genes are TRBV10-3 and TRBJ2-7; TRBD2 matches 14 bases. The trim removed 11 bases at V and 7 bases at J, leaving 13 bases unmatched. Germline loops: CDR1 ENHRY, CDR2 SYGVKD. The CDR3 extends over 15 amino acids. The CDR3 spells CASRGTSGGGREQYF. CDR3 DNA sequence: TGTGCCTCGAGAGGGACTAGCGGGGGTGGCCGGGAGCAGTACTTC.